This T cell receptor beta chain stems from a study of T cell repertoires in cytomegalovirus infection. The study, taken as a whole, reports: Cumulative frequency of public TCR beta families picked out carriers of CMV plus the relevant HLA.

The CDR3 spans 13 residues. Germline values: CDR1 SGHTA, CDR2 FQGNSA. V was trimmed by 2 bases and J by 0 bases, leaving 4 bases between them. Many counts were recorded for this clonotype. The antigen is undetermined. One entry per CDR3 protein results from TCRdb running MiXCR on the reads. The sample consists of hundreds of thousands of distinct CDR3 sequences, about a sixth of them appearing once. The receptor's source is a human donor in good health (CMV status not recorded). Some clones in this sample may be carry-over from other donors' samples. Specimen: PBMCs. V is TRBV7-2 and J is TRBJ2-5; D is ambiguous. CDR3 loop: CASSLLDQETQYF. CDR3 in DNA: TGTGCCAGCAGCTTACTAGACCAAGAGACCCAGTACTTC. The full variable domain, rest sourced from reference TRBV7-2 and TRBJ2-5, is GAGVSQSPSNKVTEKGKDVELRCDPISGHTALYWYRQSLGQGLEFLIYFQGNSAPDKSGLPSDRFSAERTGGSVSTLTIQRTQQEDSAVYLCASSLLDQETQYFGPGTRLLVL.